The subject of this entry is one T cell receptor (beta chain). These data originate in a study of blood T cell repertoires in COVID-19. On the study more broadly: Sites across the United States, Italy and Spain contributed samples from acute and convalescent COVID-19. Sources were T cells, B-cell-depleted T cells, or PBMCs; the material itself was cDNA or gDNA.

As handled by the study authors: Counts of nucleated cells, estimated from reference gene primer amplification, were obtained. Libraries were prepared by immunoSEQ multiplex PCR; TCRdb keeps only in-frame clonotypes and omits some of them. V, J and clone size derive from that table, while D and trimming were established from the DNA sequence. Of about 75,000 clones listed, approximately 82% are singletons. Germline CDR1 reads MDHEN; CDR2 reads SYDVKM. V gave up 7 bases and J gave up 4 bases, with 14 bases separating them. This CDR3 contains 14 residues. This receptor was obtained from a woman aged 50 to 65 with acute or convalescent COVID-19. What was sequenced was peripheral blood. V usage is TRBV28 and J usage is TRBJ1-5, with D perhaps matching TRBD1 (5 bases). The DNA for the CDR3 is TGTGCCAGCACCAAATCAAACAGGAATCAGCCCCAGCATTTT. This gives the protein CASTKSNRNQPQHF.